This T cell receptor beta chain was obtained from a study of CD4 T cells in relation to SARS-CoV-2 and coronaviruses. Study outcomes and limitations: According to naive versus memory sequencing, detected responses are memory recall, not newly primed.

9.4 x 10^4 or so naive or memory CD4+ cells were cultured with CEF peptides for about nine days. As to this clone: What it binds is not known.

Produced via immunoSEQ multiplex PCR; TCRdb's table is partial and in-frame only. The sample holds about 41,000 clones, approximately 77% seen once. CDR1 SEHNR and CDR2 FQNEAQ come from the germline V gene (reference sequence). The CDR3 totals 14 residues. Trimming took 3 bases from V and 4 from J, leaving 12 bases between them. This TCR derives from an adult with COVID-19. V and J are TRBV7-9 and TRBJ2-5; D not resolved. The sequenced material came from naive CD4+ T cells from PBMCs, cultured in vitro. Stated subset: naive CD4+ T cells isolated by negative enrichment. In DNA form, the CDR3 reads TGTGCCAGCAGCTTTGGGCTACAAAGAGAGACCCAGTACTTC. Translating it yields CASSFGLQRETQYF.